The 30 T cell receptor beta chains listed next were all sequenced from one sample in a study of human CD8 memory T cell subsets. UMI-labeled 5' RACE was used, and it produced the TCR beta libraries. Reanalyzing the 5' RACE reads, TCRdb keeps one entry per CDR3 protein, without DNA. Its listing shows about 6,200 distinct CDR3 sequences. Sequenced sample: CD8+ effector memory T cells (TEM) sorted from PBMCs. The subset denotes: effector memory CD8 T cells, CCR7- CD45RO+ CD95+. The receptor source for this set is a human donor in good health.

This chain links TRBV27 with TRBJ2-1; the TCRdb D gene call, TRBD1, has no DNA to confirm it. CDR1 is MNHEY, CDR2 SMNVEV, per germline (reference sequence). This CDR3 comprises 20 residues. CDR3 sequence reads: CASSLQVAGVVTGDHNEQFF.

J is TRBJ2-1 and V is TRBV7-9; TCRdb calls TRBD1, which cannot be checked without DNA. CDR3 length: 16 amino acids. The germline CDR1 and CDR2 sequences are SEHNR and FQNEAQ (reference sequence). The CDR3 spells CASSTNRDRVYNEQFF.

According to its frequency, this clonotype is medium-sized. V and J are TRBV27 and TRBJ2-5. The germline CDR1 and CDR2 sequences are MNHEY and SMNVEV (reference sequence). The CDR3 has 15 residues. This CDR3 is CASSLLAGYEQTQYF.

The V and J genes are TRBV10-3 and TRBJ1-5. Germline CDR1 ENHRY, CDR2 SYGVKD. The CDR3 has 12 residues. The CDR3 reads CAISEIEQPQHF.

The rearrangement links TRBV4-1 to TRBJ1-6; absent DNA, TCRdb's TRBD1 call cannot be checked. The CDR3 runs 15 residues. CDR1 and CDR2 (germline): MGHRA, YSYEKL. CDR3 amino acids: CASSQGFDPGAPLHF.

The chain couples TRBV14 to TRBJ2-1; absent DNA, TCRdb's TRBD2 call cannot be checked. CDR1 and CDR2 from the germline V gene are SGHDN and FVKESK. CDR3 size: 16 residues. CDR3 sequence: CASSSSGGALFNEQFF.

The chain couples TRBV4-1 to TRBJ2-7. In germline, CDR1 is MGHRA, CDR2 YSYEKL. The CDR3 totals 14 residues. The CDR3 protein is CASSQVGNSYEQYF.

Measured by frequency, this clonotype is medium-sized (0.01 to 0.1%). The chain recombines TRBV4-3 with TRBJ2-5. The CDR3 covers 14 residues. In germline, CDR1 is LGHNA, CDR2 YSLEER. CDR3: CASSQDVEQETQYF.

This chain connects TRBV3-1 to TRBJ2-1. CDR3 length: 18 amino acids. CDR1 is LGHDT, CDR2 YNNKEL, per germline (reference sequence). CDR3 sequence: CASSQDLANRRAYNEQFF.

This clonotype is deemed medium-sized by its frequency. This chain joins TRBV12-3 or TRBV12-4 and TRBJ2-5. CDR3 length: 11 amino acids. CDR3 in amino acids: CASSFGETQYF.

V usage is TRBV14 and J usage is TRBJ2-7; lacking DNA, the TRBD1 call made by TCRdb goes unchecked. Per germline, CDR1 SGHDN and CDR2 FVKESK. This CDR3 contains 18 residues. CDR3 loop: CASSPTVKQTARSYEQYF.

The V and J genes are TRBV6-2 or TRBV6-3 and TRBJ2-1; TCRdb's assignment of TRBD1 cannot be checked, as there is no DNA. The germline V gene encodes CDR1 MNHEY and CDR2 SVGEGT. CDR3 length: 13 residues. The CDR3 here is CASRATVYNEQFF.

This chain links TRBV20-1 with TRBJ2-1; TCRdb indicates TRBD2, and absent DNA this call remains unverified. This CDR3 region has 16 residues. Germline V CDR1 and CDR2: DFQATT, SNEGSKA (reference sequence). The CDR3: CSARGPGLRQADEQFF.

V and J are TRBV28 and TRBJ1-5; without DNA, the TCRdb call of TRBD1 cannot be checked. This CDR3 is built from 15 residues. CDR1 is MDHEN and CDR2 is SYDVKM in the germline V gene. The CDR3 sequence is CASSLWRGGNQPQHF.

The V and J genes are TRBV20-1 and TRBJ2-7; TCRdb calls TRBD1, which cannot be checked without DNA. The CDR3 length is 15 residues. Germline loops: CDR1 DFQATT, CDR2 SNEGSKA (reference sequence). CDR3 amino acids: CSARSIAGLSYEQYF.

J is TRBJ2-1 and V is TRBV27; TCRdb's D call, TRBD2, is unchecked because there is no DNA. Germline CDR1 MNHEY, CDR2 SMNVEV (reference sequence). CDR3 length: 14 amino acids. Here the CDR3 reads CASSLLGLENEQFF.

The rearrangement uses TRBV7-6 and TRBJ1-5. The length of the CDR3 is 13 residues. Germline V gives CDR1 SGHVS, CDR2 FNYEAQ. The CDR3 is CASSPTLNQPQHF.

The chain uses TRBV20-1 and TRBJ2-1; TCRdb's D gene call, TRBD2, goes unchecked for lack of DNA. Germline V gene data show CDR1 as DFQATT and CDR2 as SNEGSKA (reference sequence). The CDR3 has 14 residues. CDR3 amino acids: CSADRDYSYNEQFF.

The chain recombines TRBV27 with TRBJ2-2; the D call from TCRdb, TRBD2, cannot be confirmed without DNA. The CDR3 totals 16 residues. CDR1 MNHEY and CDR2 SMNVEV come from the germline V gene (reference sequence). The CDR3 is CASSLSSGRSTGELFF.

The V and J genes are TRBV7-9 and TRBJ2-5; TCRdb's assignment of TRBD1 cannot be checked, as there is no DNA. The germline gives CDR1 SEHNR, CDR2 FQNEAQ (reference sequence). The CDR3 runs to 15 residues. The CDR3 protein is CASSLGVDSQETQYF.

The gene calls are TRBV4-1 and TRBJ1-1; TCRdb lists TRBD1, though no DNA is available to test this call. This CDR3 is 15 amino acids long. Germline V gene lookup returns CDR1 MGHRA and CDR2 YSYEKL. The CDR3 loop is CASSQEGQRNTEAFF.

According to its frequency, this clonotype is medium-sized. The gene calls are TRBV20-1 and TRBJ2-5; TCRdb reports TRBD2, a call that lacks DNA to check it against. The CDR3 has 15 amino acids. Germline loops: CDR1 DFQATT, CDR2 SNEGSKA (reference sequence). CDR3 in amino acids: CSARDVTSGYETQYF.

The chain recombines TRBV6-5 with TRBJ1-2. Germline assignment: CDR1 MNHEY and CDR2 SVGAGI. This CDR3 has 14 amino acids. CDR3: CASSLVDTNYGYTF.

CDR3 region: CASSELDTLSSYNEQFF. The V gene is TRBV2, the J gene TRBJ2-1. The CDR3 covers 17 residues. Germline V gives CDR1 SNHLY, CDR2 FYNNEI.

This clonotype is deemed medium-sized by its frequency. The chain links TRBV5-1 to TRBJ2-1. The CDR3 spans 13 residues. Germline assignment: CDR1 SGHRS and CDR2 YFSETQ. The CDR3 loop reads CASSLGRVVEQFF. Full variable domain (outside the CDR3, taken from reference TRBV5-1 and TRBJ2-1): KAGVTQTPRYLIKTRGQQVTLSCSPISGHRSVSWYQQTPGQGLQFLFEYFSETQRNKGNFPGRFSGRQFSNSRSEMNVSTLELGDSALYLCASSLGRVVEQFFGPGTRLTVL.

This clonotype is deemed medium-sized by its frequency. The chain combines TRBV2 with TRBJ2-3; the TRBD1 assignment by TCRdb is unverifiable without DNA. The CDR3 runs 14 residues. Germline assignment: CDR1 SNHLY and CDR2 FYNNEI. The CDR3 is CASSSGQTTDTQYF.

Here the CDR3 reads CASSYQPGSNSPLHF. The chain couples TRBV6-2 or TRBV6-3 to TRBJ1-6; TCRdb proposes TRBD1, but this gene call is untestable without DNA. The V gene's germline CDR1 is MNHEY and CDR2 SVGEGT. This CDR3 contains 15 residues.

This chain uses TRBV12-3 or TRBV12-4 with TRBJ2-1; the TCRdb D gene call, TRBD2, has no DNA to confirm it. This CDR3 contains 14 residues. The chain's CDR3 is CASFEGTSAEEQFF.

This chain joins TRBV10-3 and TRBJ1-1; there is no DNA to check the TCRdb D call of TRBD1. The CDR3 extends over 15 amino acids. Germline CDR1 reads ENHRY; CDR2 reads SYGVKD. CDR3 protein: CAISDPGQANTEAFF.

V is TRBV24-1 and J is TRBJ2-2. CDR1 is KGHDR and CDR2 is SFDVKD in the germline V gene. The CDR3 is made up of 18 amino acids. The CDR3 spells CATSDLDITGGGTGELFF.